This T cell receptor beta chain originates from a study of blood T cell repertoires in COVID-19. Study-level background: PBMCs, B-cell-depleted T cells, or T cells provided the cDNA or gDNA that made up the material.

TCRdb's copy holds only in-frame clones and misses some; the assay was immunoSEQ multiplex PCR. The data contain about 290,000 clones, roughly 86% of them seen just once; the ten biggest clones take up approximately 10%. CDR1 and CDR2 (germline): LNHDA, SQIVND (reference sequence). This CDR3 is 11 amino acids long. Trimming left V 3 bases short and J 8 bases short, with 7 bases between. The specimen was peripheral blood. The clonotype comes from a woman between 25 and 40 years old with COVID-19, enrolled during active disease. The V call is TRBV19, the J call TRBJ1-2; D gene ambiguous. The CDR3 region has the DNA TGTGCCAGTAGTATGGCGGGGGGCTACACCTTC. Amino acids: CASSMAGGYTF.